A selection of T cell receptor beta chains follows, all from one sample in a study of T cells after yellow fever vaccination. TCRdb independently ran MiXCR on the 5' RACE reads; one entry per CDR3 protein. The sample consists of about 340,000 distinct CDR3 sequences, 8.5% to 10% of them appearing once. This specimen was PBMCs, taken on the day of the first yellow fever vaccination. The receptors originated from a man aged 18 to 30 who received the YFV17D yellow fever vaccine. CDR3s include the opening cysteine and the closing phenylalanine or tryptophan. The D gene is left open where the match is weak. Rows give clone size only sometimes, using once, few, many, or a class for an expanded clone.

V	D	size	J	CDR3	DNA
TRBV19	TRBD1	NA	TRBJ2-7	CASSFASGTDWEQYF	TGTGCCAGTAGTTTTGCCTCCGGGACAGACTGGGAGCAGTACTTC
TRBV27	TRBD1	NA	TRBJ1-1	CASSPRQGVLPLKAFF	TGTGCCAGCAGTCCCCGACAGGGCGTACTCCCCTTGAAAGCTTTCTTT
TRBV6-1	NA	NA	TRBJ2-3	CASGSVGGRDTDTQYF	TGTGCCAGCGGGTCTGTGGGGGGGCGGGACACAGATACGCAGTATTTT
TRBV7-9	NA	NA	TRBJ2-5	CASSPLRATKETQYF	TGTGCCAGCAGCCCCCTCCGGGCGACTAAAGAGACCCAGTACTTC
TRBV20-1	NA	few	TRBJ1-5	CSARGGVGNQPQHF	TGCAGTGCTAGAGGCGGTGTCGGGAATCAGCCCCAGCATTTT
TRBV6-1	NA	NA	TRBJ1-5	CASSPQNWEGGNQPQHF	TGTGCCAGCAGCCCCCAGAATTGGGAGGGTGGCAATCAGCCCCAGCATTTT
TRBV20-1	NA	NA	TRBJ2-5	CSARDGKETQYF	TGCAGTGCTAGAGATGGAAAAGAGACCCAGTACTTC
TRBV6-5	NA	few	TRBJ1-3	CASSYLEGDTIYF	TGTGCCAGCAGTTATCTCGAGGGGGACACCATATATTTT
TRBV11-2	NA	NA	TRBJ2-1	CASSLDPRRWQFF	TGTGCCAGCAGCTTAGATCCCCGGAGGTGGCAGTTCTTC
TRBV12-3/TRBV12-4	NA	NA	TRBJ2-3	CASRTSSTDTQYF	TGTGCCAGCCGAACCTCTAGCACAGATACGCAGTATTTT
TRBV5-1	TRBD1	NA	TRBJ2-5	CASSFAVGTEETQYF	TGCGCCAGCAGCTTTGCGGTCGGGACAGAAGAGACCCAGTACTTC
TRBV6-1	TRBD2	few	TRBJ2-3	CASTNGRASTDTQYF	TGTGCCAGCACCAACGGGAGGGCTAGCACAGATACGCAGTATTTT
TRBV12-3/TRBV12-4	NA	many	TRBJ1-1	CASRFNTEAFF	TGTGCCAGCAGGTTCAACACTGAAGCTTTCTTT
TRBV9	NA	NA	TRBJ1-3	CASNLGGPGNTIYF	TGTGCCTCAAATCTTGGAGGGCCAGGAAACACCATATATTTT
TRBV6-2/TRBV6-3	TRBD2	few	TRBJ2-1	CASVRGGAQLGQFF	TGTGCCAGCGTTCGCGGGGGGGCCCAGTTAGGGCAGTTCTTC
TRBV15	TRBD2	NA	TRBJ2-3	CATSRDRYGGAVTQYF	TGTGCCACCAGCAGAGATCGGTACGGGGGGGCGGTTACGCAGTATTTT
TRBV20-1	TRBD1	NA	TRBJ2-3	CSALGQGGSDTQYF	TGCAGTGCCCTGGGACAGGGGGGGTCAGATACGCAGTATTTT
TRBV6-1	TRBD1	few	TRBJ2-1	CASTTGSYNEQFF	TGTGCCAGCACGACAGGGTCCTACAATGAGCAGTTCTTC
TRBV4-1	TRBD2	NA	TRBJ2-5	CASSQDRIRVAGGETQYF	TGCGCCAGCAGCCAAGATCGAATCAGAGTAGCGGGGGGGGAGACCCAGTACTTC
TRBV30	TRBD1	many	TRBJ2-2	CAWSRDRVMTGELFF	TGTGCCTGGAGCAGGGACAGGGTGATGACCGGGGAGCTGTTTTTT
TRBV20-1	TRBD1	NA	TRBJ1-6	CSARVFGQGLGSPLHF	TGCAGTGCTAGAGTATTTGGACAGGGCTTGGGATCACCCCTCCACTTT
TRBV4-2	NA	many	TRBJ2-3	CASSSTSEAQYF	TGTGCCAGCAGCTCAACTTCGGAGGCGCAGTATTTT
TRBV6-5	NA	many	TRBJ1-1	CASSPDGGTEAFF	TGTGCCAGCAGTCCCGACGGAGGGACTGAAGCTTTCTTT
TRBV2	NA	NA	TRBJ1-5	CASALYSNQPQHF	TGTGCCAGCGCCCTTTATAGCAATCAGCCCCAGCATTTT